Described below is a single T cell receptor (beta chain) sequence and its context. Measured with immunoSEQ multiplex PCR; TCRdb has only the in-frame clones, and not every one. The sample holds around 2,000,000 clones, roughly 94% seen once. Only CD45RO-negative cells positively selected for CCR7 counted as naive CD8 cells, so terminally differentiated effector memory CD45RA+ cells were excluded. The data derive from a study of shared clonotypes between healthy human individuals. Germline V gene data show CDR1 as SGHVS and CDR2 as FNYEAQ. This CDR3 has 14 amino acids. Trimming removed 1 base from V and 4 bases from J, with 8 bases in between.

V is TRBV7-6 and J is TRBJ1-5; a weak D match, TRBD1 (5 bases). The source material was naive CD8+ T cells sorted from blood. The receptor was isolated from a man aged 18 to 29 in good health. The CDR3 nucleotides are TGTGCCAGCAGCTTAGAAGGGGAAAATCAGCCCCAGCATTTT. The encoded protein is CASSLEGENQPQHF.